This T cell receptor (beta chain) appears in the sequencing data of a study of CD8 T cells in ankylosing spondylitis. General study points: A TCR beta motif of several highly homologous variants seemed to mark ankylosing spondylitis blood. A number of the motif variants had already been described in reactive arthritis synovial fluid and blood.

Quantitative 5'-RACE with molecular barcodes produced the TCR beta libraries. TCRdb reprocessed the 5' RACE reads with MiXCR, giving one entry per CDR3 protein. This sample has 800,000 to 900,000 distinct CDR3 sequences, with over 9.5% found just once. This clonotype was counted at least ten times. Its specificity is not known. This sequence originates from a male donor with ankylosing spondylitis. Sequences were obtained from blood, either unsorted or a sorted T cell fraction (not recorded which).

The CDR3 spells CSARADNDQPQHF. Here the CDR3 DNA reads TGCAGTGCTAGAGCCGATAACGATCAGCCCCAGCATTTT. The rearrangement joins TRBV20-1 to TRBJ1-5; D remains unclear. Looked up from germline, CDR1 is DFQATT and CDR2 is SNEGSKA (reference sequence). V dropped 1 base and J dropped 5 bases, with 9 bases sitting between them. This CDR3 has 13 amino acids.